The present TCR beta chain was sequenced within a study of T cells in Graves' hyperthyroidism and ophthalmopathy. This clonotype was observed at least ten times. Germline CDR1 and CDR2: SGHRS and YFSETQ. This CDR3 region has 15 residues. The V end lost 0 bases, the J end lost 3 bases, and 12 bases lay between the germline ends. Amplified TCR beta CDR3 regions came from RNA transcripts. The study used the HTBI primer set for a first-round RT-PCR of the TCR CDR3. One entry per CDR3 protein results from TCRdb running MiXCR on the multiplex PCR reads. The table lists 410,000 or so distinct CDR3 sequences, about 15% of them singletons.

The rearrangement uses TRBV5-1 and TRBJ1-1; D is undetermined. This TCR was recovered from a man younger than 35 with Graves' ophthalmopathy. What was sequenced was blood. The CDR3, as DNA: TGCGCCAGCAGCTTGGTAGACCCCGGAGACACTGAAGCTTTCTTT. Its protein product is CASSLVDPGDTEAFF.